This T cell receptor (beta chain) derives from a study of T-cell reconstitution after alpha-beta-depleted transplantation in children. Study results and caveats: The study reportedly traced alpha-beta T cells about two months after transplant to several hundred expanded graft clones.

This clonotype was observed a handful of times. The antigen remains unidentified. Unique molecular identifiers were built into the TCRbeta library. Each CDR3 protein gets one entry after TCRdb re-called the PCR reads with MiXCR. This sample has 17,000 or so distinct CDR3 sequences, with roughly 12% found just once. Germline V gene data show CDR1 as MNHNS and CDR2 as SASEGT. V dropped 6 bases and J dropped 0 bases, with 12 bases sitting between them. This CDR3 is 14 amino acids long. The sequencing here drew on PBMCs, mostly from graft donor cells, taken 180 days after TCRalphabeta/CD19-depleted stem cell transplant. The receptor's source is a boy younger than two who had a stem cell transplant for Wiskott-Aldrich syndrome, so the T cells may come from the graft donor. The genes are TRBV6-1 and TRBJ2-7; possible D gene TRBD2, 5 bases. CDR3 in amino acids: CASRTGLVSYEQYF. The DNA of the CDR3 is TGTGCCAGCAGAACCGGACTCGTCTCCTACGAGCAGTACTTC.